This entry is about one T cell receptor (beta chain). The CDR3 has 17 residues. The V gene end was trimmed by 4 bases and the J gene end by 2 bases; junction bases not matched to a gene: 6. CDR1 is SGHTA and CDR2 is FQGTGA in the germline V gene. Assay: immunoSEQ multiplex PCR; the TCRdb copy retains only in-frame clones and omits some. Counted here are almost 400,000 clones, 87% occurring once; the ten biggest clones make up 2% to 2.5%. This specimen comes from a study of blood T cell repertoires in COVID-19. The sequence was collected from a woman in her sixties or seventies with COVID-19, enrolled during active disease. This chain connects TRBV7-3 to TRBJ2-3, with 13 bases that match TRBD2. Sample: peripheral blood. This CDR3 is CASSSGTSGALTDTQYF. The CDR3, as DNA: TGTGCCAGCAGCTCCGGGACTAGCGGGGCTCTCACAGATACGCAGTATTTT.